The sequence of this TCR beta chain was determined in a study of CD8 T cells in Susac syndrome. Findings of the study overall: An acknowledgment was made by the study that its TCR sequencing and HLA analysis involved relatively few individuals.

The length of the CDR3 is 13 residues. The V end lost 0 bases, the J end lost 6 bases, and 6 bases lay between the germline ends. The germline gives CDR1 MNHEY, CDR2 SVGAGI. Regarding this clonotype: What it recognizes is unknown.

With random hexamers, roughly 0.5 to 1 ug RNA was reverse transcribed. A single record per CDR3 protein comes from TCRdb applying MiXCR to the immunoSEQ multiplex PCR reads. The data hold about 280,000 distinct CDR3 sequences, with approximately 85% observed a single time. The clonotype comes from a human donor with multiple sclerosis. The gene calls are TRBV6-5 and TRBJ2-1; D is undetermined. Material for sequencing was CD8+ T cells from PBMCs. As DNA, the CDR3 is TGTGCCAGCAGTTACTCGAGCAGCAATGAGCAGTTCTTC. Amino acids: CASSYSSSNEQFF.